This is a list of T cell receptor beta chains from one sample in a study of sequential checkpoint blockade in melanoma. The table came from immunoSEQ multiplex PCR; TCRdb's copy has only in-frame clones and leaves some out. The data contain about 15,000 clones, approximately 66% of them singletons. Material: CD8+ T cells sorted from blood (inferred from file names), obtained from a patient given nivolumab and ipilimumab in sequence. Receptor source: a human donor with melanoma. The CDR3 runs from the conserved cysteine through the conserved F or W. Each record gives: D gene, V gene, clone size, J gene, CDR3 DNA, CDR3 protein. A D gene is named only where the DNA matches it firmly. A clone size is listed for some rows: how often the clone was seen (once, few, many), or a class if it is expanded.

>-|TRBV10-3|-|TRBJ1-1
TGTGCCATCAGTGAGTCGAGATCCGGACACCAGAACACTGAAGCTTTCTTT
CAISESRSGHQNTEAFF
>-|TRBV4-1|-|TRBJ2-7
TGCGCCAGCAGCCAATACGAGACAGCCTACGAGCAGTACTTC
CASSQYETAYEQYF
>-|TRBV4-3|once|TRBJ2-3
TGCGCCAGCAGCCAAGATCGGGGGAACACAGATACGCAGTATTTT
CASSQDRGNTDTQYF
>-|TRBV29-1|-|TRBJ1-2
TGCAGCGTTCCCGCCTCGGGGGGGGCGAGCGGCTACACCTTC
CSVPASGGASGYTF
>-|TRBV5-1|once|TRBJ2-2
TGCGCCAGCAGCTTGGTTCAGAACACCGGGGAGCTGTTTTTT
CASSLVQNTGELFF
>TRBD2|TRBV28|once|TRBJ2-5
TGTGCCAGCAGACCTTTAGCGGGAGGAGAAGAGACCCAGTACTTC
CASRPLAGGEETQYF
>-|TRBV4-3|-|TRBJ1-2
TGCGCCAGCAGCCAAGGGTGGGGCGGAAGGTATGGCTACACCTTC
CASSQGWGGRYGYTF
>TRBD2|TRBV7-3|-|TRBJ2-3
TGTGCCAGCAGCTTATTAGCGGGGTACACAGATACGCAGTATTTT
CASSLLAGYTDTQYF
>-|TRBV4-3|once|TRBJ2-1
TGCGCCAGCAGCCAAGGGACTGAATTCTACAATGAGCAGTTCTTC
CASSQGTEFYNEQFF
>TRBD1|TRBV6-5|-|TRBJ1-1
TGTGCCAGCAGTTCGGGACAGGGGAGACTGGCTTTCTTT
CASSSGQGRLAFF
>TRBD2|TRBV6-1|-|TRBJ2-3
TGTGCCAGCAGGGAGGGGCGGGGGGGGTCAGATACGCAGTATTTT
CASREGRGGSDTQYF
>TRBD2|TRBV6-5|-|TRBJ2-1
TGTGCCAGCAGTTACAGAGCGGGGGGGCAGGACAATGAGCAGTTCTTC
CASSYRAGGQDNEQFF
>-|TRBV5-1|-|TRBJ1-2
TGCGCCAGCAGCCCGAAGGGGCCCGGACAGCGCTATGGCTACACCTTC
CASSPKGPGQRYGYTF
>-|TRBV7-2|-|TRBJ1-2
TGTGCCAGCAGCTCCTTACAGGGCTACACCTTC
CASSSLQGYTF
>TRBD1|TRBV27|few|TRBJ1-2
TGTGCCAGCTCCCCAGGGGGAGAGGGCTACACCTTC
CASSPGGEGYTF
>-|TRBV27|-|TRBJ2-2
TGTGCCAGCAGTTTATCGAACAGCCCGCTCACCGGGGAGCTGTTTTTT
CASSLSNSPLTGELFF
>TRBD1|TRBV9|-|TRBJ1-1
TGTGCCAGCAGCCCCACAGGGGGCATGAACACTGAAGCTTTCTTT
CASSPTGGMNTEAFF
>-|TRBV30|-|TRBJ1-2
TGTGCCTGGAGTAGGGGAGGGGGGGGCGGCTACACCTTC
CAWSRGGGGGYTF
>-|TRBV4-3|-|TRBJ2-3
TGCGCCAGCAGCCACCCTGGACAGTCGTGGCAGTATTTT
CASSHPGQSWQYF
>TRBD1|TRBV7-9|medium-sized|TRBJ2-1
TGTGCCAGGGAACAGGGGAATGAGCAGTTCTTC
CAREQGNEQFF
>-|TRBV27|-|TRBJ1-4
TGTGCCAGCAGCGGCGGTGGGTGGGAAAAACTGTTTTTT
CASSGGGWEKLFF
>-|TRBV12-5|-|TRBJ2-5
TGTGCTAGTGGTTTGGCTAGTTCAGAGTGGGAGACCCAGTACTTC
CASGLASSEWETQYF
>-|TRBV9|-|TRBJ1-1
TGTGCCAGCAGCGTTAATCAGGGTGAAGCTTTCTTT
CASSVNQGEAFF
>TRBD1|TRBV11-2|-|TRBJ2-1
TGTGCCAGCAGTGTAAGGGGTTCAGGGGGCTACAATGAGCAGTTCTTC
CASSVRGSGGYNEQFF
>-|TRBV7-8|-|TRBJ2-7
TGTGCCAGCAGCTTGAAGGGGATGGGGTACGAGCAGTACTTC
CASSLKGMGYEQYF
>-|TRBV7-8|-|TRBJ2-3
TGTGCCAGCATTTCCTTGAGCGACCCTCTTAGCACAGATACGCAGTATTTT
CASISLSDPLSTDTQYF
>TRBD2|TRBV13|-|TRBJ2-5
TGTGCCAGCAGCACCGGACGGGGGGTCCAAGAGACCCAGTACTTC
CASSTGRGVQETQYF
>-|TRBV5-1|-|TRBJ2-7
TGCGCCAGCAGCGGGGACATAGGATACGAGCAGTACTTC
CASSGDIGYEQYF
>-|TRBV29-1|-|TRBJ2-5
TGCAGCGTTGAAGATCCGGGCGGACAGTTCCAAGAGACCCAGTACTTC
CSVEDPGGQFQETQYF
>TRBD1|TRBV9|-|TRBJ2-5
TGTGCCAGCAGCCGAAACAAGGGGGCCCCCGAACGAGGGACCCAGTACTTC
CASSRNKGAPERGTQYF
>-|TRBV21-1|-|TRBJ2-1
TGTGCCAGCAGCAAAAGGGGGCGGACTAGCGGGGGTTATGGGAATGAGCAGTTCTTC
CASSKRGRTSGGYGNEQFF
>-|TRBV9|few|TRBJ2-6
TGTGCCAGCAGCCTCAACGGACAGCAATCTGGGGCCAACGTCCTGACTTTC
CASSLNGQQSGANVLTF
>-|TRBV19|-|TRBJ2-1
TGTGCCAGTAGTCAAGGGGGATTGTTGAATGAGCAGTTCTTC
CASSQGGLLNEQFF
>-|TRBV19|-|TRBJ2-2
TGTGCCAGCGAGGCTTGGAGGTCGGCCACCGGGGAGCTGTTTTTT
CASEAWRSATGELFF
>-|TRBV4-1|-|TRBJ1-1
TGCGCCAGCAGCCGTATTGGACAGATTGGGACTGAAGCTTTCTTT
CASSRIGQIGTEAFF
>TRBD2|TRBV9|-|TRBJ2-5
TGTGCCAGCAGCGTAGGCGCTAGCGGGGAAGAGACCCAGTACTTC
CASSVGASGEETQYF
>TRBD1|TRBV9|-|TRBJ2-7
TGTGCCAGCAGTCCGGGACAGGGGGCTTACGAGCAGTACTTC
CASSPGQGAYEQYF
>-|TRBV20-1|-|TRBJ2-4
TGCAGTGCTTCGGAGGGGTACATTCAGTACTTC
CSASEGYIQYF
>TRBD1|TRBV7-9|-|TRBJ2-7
TGTGCCAGCAGCTCCAGACAGGGTTGGTACGAGCAGTACTTC
CASSSRQGWYEQYF
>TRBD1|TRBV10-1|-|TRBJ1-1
TGCGCCAGCAGTGAGCGACAGGGGGGTGGTGAAGCTTTCTTT
CASSERQGGGEAFF
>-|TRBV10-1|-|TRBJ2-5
TGCGCCAGCAGTGGGGAGCTACGGGGAGAGAGCCAAGAGACCCAGTACTTC
CASSGELRGESQETQYF
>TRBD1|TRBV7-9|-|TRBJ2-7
TGTGCCAGCAGCTTGGGACAGGAGAACCGCGAGCAGTACTTC
CASSLGQENREQYF
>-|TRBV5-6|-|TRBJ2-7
TGTGCCAGCAGCCACGGGACCTACGAGCAGTACTTC
CASSHGTYEQYF
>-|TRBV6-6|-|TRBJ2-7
TGTGCCAGCAGTTACGGACAAGGAGACGAGCAGTACTTC
CASSYGQGDEQYF
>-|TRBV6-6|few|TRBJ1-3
TGTGCCAGCAGGGAGCTGGTCTCTGGAAACACCATATATTTT
CASRELVSGNTIYF
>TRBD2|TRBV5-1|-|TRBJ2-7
TGCGCCAGCAGCTTGGGGCAGGGAGGGCGGGCCTACGAGCAGTACTTC
CASSLGQGGRAYEQYF
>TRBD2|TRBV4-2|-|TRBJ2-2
TGTGCCAGCAGCCAAGTGAGCGGGAGGGCCGGGGAGCTGTTTTTT
CASSQVSGRAGELFF
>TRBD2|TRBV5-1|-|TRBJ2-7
TGCGCCAGCAGCCTCATAGCGGGGGACGAGCAGTACTTC
CASSLIAGDEQYF
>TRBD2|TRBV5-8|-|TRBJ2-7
TGTGCCAGCAGCTTGGGGACTAGCTCCTACGAGCAGTACTTC
CASSLGTSSYEQYF
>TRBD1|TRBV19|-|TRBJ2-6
TGTGCCAGTAGTACCCTTCCCCGGGACAGGGTTGTGGGGGCCAACGTCCTGACTTTC
CASSTLPRDRVVGANVLTF
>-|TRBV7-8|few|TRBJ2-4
TGTGCCAGCAGCTCAGAAGAGACGGAGGACATTCAGTACTTC
CASSSEETEDIQYF
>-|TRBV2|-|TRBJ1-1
TGTGCCAGCAGAACAGGGTCTGAAGCTTTCTTT
CASRTGSEAFF
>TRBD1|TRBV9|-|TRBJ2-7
TGTGCCAGCAGCGTCCAACAGGGGGCTTGGTACGAGCAGTACTTC
CASSVQQGAWYEQYF
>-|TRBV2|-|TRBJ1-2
TGTGCCAGCAGTGGGCGGACAGTCCGGTTGAGCGGCTACACCTTC
CASSGRTVRLSGYTF
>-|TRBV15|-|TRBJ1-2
TGTGCCACCAGCGGGACAATAGTTGCAGACTACACCTTC
CATSGTIVADYTF
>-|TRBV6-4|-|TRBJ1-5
TGTGCCAGCAGTGAGTGCAGAGACTCTAGCAATCAGCCCCAGCATTTT
CASSECRDSSNQPQHF
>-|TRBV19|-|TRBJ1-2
TGTGCCAGTAGGACAGGTCCCCTACTCTATGGCTACACCTTC
CASRTGPLLYGYTF
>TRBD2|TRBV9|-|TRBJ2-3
TGTGCCAGCAGCGTAGTTGCCAGCGGGAGAGCCGATACGCAGTATTTT
CASSVVASGRADTQYF